This TCR beta chain stems from a study of spatial heterogeneity in lung cancer. Study information: There were consistently more beta-chain sequences detected than alpha-chain sequences. Study outcomes and limitations: Relative to follow-up, resection was when ubiquitous expanded tumor TCRs appeared more in blood.

Notes on this clonotype: The antigen is undetermined.

The time point denotes: sample taken at primary tumor resection. Frozen PBMC, nontumor lung or tumor provided whole RNA, which was sequenced unsorted. A total of approximately 69 untreated early-stage non-small cell lung cancer patients served as donors. Germline values: CDR1 DFQATT, CDR2 SNEGSKA (reference sequence). The CDR3 totals 14 residues. With V trimmed by 6 bases and J by 5 bases, 4 bases remained unmatched. Each TCR cDNA molecule bore a unique molecular identifier. TCRdb reprocessed the 5' RACE reads with MiXCR, giving one entry per CDR3 protein. This table holds tens of thousands of distinct CDR3 sequences, approximately 14% found once.

The clonotype comes from a male donor with early-stage non-small cell lung cancer. The chain carries TRBV20-1 and TRBJ2-1, with 13 positions matching TRBD2. Sequenced here: PBMCs, sampled at surgery. The CDR3 DNA follows: TGCAGTGCACTAGCGGGAGGGCCCAACAATGAGCAGTTCTTC. Protein sequence: CSALAGGPNNEQFF.